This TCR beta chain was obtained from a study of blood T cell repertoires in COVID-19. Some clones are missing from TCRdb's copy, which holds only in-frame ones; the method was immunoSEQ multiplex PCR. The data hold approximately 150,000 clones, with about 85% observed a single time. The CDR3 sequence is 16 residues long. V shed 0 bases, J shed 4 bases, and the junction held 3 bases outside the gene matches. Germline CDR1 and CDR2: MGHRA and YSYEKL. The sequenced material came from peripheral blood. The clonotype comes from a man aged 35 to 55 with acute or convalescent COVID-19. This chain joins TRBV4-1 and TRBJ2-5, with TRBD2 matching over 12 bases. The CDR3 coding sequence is TGCGCCAGCAGCCAAGACGCTAGCGGGGGGGGAGAGACCCAGTACTTC. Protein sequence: CASSQDASGGGETQYF.